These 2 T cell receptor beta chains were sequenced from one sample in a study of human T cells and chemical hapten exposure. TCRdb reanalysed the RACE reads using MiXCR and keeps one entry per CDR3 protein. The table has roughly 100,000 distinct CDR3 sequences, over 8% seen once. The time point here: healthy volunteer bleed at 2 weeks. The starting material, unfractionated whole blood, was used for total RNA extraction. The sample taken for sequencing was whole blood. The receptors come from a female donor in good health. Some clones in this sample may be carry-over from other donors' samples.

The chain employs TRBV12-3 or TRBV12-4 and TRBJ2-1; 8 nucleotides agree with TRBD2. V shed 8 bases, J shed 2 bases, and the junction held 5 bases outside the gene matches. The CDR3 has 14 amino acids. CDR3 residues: CASLGLEAYNEQFF. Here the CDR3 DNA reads TGTGCCAGCCTGGGACTAGAGGCCTACAATGAGCAGTTCTTC.

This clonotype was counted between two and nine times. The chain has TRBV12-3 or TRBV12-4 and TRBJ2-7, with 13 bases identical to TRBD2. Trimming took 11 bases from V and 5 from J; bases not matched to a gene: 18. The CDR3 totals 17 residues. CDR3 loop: CACKGPTGLAGEDEQYF. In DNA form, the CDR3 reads TGTGCCTGCAAGGGACCGACCGGACTAGCGGGAGAGGACGAGCAGTACTTC.